These 16 T cell receptor beta chains originate from one sample sequenced in a study of cytomegalovirus exposure and HLA in healthy donors. Use of 60 Vbeta and 13 Jbeta primers characterized the PCR. The protocol was immunoSEQ multiplex PCR, while the TCRdb copy is restricted to in-frame clones and leaves out a portion. This sample has 95,000 to 100,000 clones; around 77% occur once, and the top ten carry around 3.2%. The sequenced sample consisted of PBMCs. These receptors were taken from a man aged 40-50 years in good health and CMV-seronegative.

V gene TRBV5-1 combines with J gene TRBJ1-4; D is uncertain. Germline assignment: CDR1 SGHRS and CDR2 YFSETQ. V was clipped by 4 bases and J by 8 bases, with 18 bases between them. This CDR3 comprises 15 residues. The CDR3 nucleotides are TGCGCCAGCAGCCCCGACGGCGGGAGGGAGGAAAAACTGTTTTTT. This gives the protein CASSPDGGREEKLFF. Supplemented by reference TRBV5-1 and TRBJ1-4, the full variable domain reads KAGVTQTPRYLIKTRGQQVTLSCSPISGHRSVSWYQQTPGQGLQFLFEYFSETQRNKGNFPGRFSGRQFSNSRSEMNVSTLELGDSALYLCASSPDGGREEKLFFGSGTQLSVL.

V usage is TRBV2 and J usage is TRBJ2-3, with unresolved D. This CDR3 has 12 residues. Trimming removed 3 bases from V and 8 bases from J, with 9 bases in between. Germline V CDR1 and CDR2: SNHLY, FYNNEI. CDR3 DNA sequence: TGTGCCAGCAGTGAGGTAGAAAGTACGCAGTATTTT. Translation gives CASSEVESTQYF.

The V call is TRBV5-4, the J call TRBJ2-5; TRBD1 agrees at 7 bases. V was clipped by 1 base and J by 2 bases; unmatched bases: 5. The germline V gene has CDR1 SGHNT and CDR2 YYREEE (reference sequence). The CDR3 is made up of 15 amino acids. CDR3 in amino acids: CASSLTGARQETQYF. CDR3 DNA sequence: TGTGCCAGCAGCTTGACAGGGGCAAGGCAAGAGACCCAGTACTTC.

The chain carries TRBV7-9 and TRBJ2-7; 10 bases agree with TRBD1. The CDR3 is 14 residues long. Germline V CDR1 and CDR2: SEHNR, FQNEAQ (reference sequence). V lost 5 bases and J lost 4; bases outside the gene matches: 5. CDR3 sequence (DNA): TGTGCCAGCAGCCCCGACAGGGGGCCTTACGAGCAGTACTTC. Translation: CASSPDRGPYEQYF.

The chain is built from TRBV9 and TRBJ2-5, with D unclear. V was cut by 1 base and J by 3 bases, with 10 bases left in between. CDR1 and CDR2 (germline): SGDLS, YYNGEE. The CDR3 spans 14 residues. The CDR3 nucleotides are TGTGCCAGCAGCGTATGGGCAGGCGAAGAGACCCAGTACTTC. This encodes CASSVWAGEETQYF.

The count of this clone is one. The rearrangement uses TRBV6-1 and TRBJ1-1; no clear D. This CDR3 comprises 15 residues. V was cut by 2 bases and J by 0 bases, with 10 bases left in between. Germline V gives CDR1 MNHNS, CDR2 SASEGT. CDR3 region: CASSERLRMNTEAFF. The CDR3 coding sequence is TGTGCCAGCAGTGAAAGGCTCAGGATGAACACTGAAGCTTTCTTT.

This clone occurred a few times. The chain couples TRBV10-2 to TRBJ1-4, with TRBD1 matching 9 bases. The germline gives CDR1 WSHSY, CDR2 SAAADI. The CDR3 length is 14 residues. Losses at the gene ends were 5 bases for V and 3 bases for J; bases not matched to a gene: 1. The CDR3 region has the DNA TGCGCCAGCAGTTACAGGGGGCCTAATGAAAAACTGTTTTTT. It codes for CASSYRGPNEKLFF.

The chain couples TRBV28 to TRBJ2-5; D unresolved. Germline V gene data show CDR1 as MDHEN and CDR2 as SYDVKM. V shed 5 bases and J shed 6 bases, with 7 bases lying between them. The CDR3 contains 11 residues. The CDR3 sequence is CASSLLKTQYF. CDR3 coding DNA: TGTGCCAGCAGTCTACTAAAGACCCAGTACTTC.

This clone turned up a few times. The chain carries TRBV4-1 and TRBJ2-5; the D gene is possibly TRBD1 (6 bases). Trimming stripped 2 bases from V and 4 bases from J, with 14 bases between. Germline V CDR1 and CDR2: MGHRA, YSYEKL. The CDR3 spans 15 residues. CDR3 residues: CASSQTGTGPETQYF. In nucleotides, the CDR3 is TGCGCCAGCAGCCAAACCGGCACAGGGCCAGAGACCCAGTACTTC.

The chain joins TRBV7-6 to TRBJ1-4; D is possibly TRBD1 (5 bases). The ends were cut back, 1 base at V and 4 bases at J, with 7 bases in the middle. The germline V gene has CDR1 SGHVS and CDR2 FNYEAQ. This CDR3 region has 14 residues. CDR3 sequence: CASSLGQGNEKLFF. In DNA, the CDR3 is TGTGCCAGCAGCTTAGGGCAGGGTAATGAAAAACTGTTTTTT.

This chain connects TRBV5-6 to TRBJ1-5; D not certain. Between the trimmed V and J ends, which lost 3 bases and 5 bases, there was a span of 18 bases. Germline values: CDR1 SGHDT, CDR2 YYEEEE. This CDR3 has 16 amino acids. CDR3 residues: CASSSSVTGAYQPQHF. DNA of the CDR3: TGTGCCAGCAGCTCAAGTGTAACGGGTGCCTATCAGCCCCAGCATTTT.

This clone was picked up one time. This chain's CDR3 is CASRVGQVEEQYF. CDR3 in DNA: TGTGCCAGCAGGGTAGGACAGGTAGAGGAGCAGTACTTC. This chain uses TRBV28 with TRBJ2-7; 7 positions agree with TRBD1. The junction had 9 bases not matched to a gene; V was cut back by 6 bases and J by 7 bases. CDR1 and CDR2 (germline): MDHEN, SYDVKM. This CDR3 is built from 13 residues.

This sequence joins TRBV5-1 and TRBJ2-7; 13 positions match TRBD2. The CDR3 consists of 15 residues. The junction had 9 bases not matched to a gene; V was cut back by 9 bases and J by 3 bases. Germline CDR1 and CDR2: SGHRS and YFSETQ. The CDR3 sequence: CATAIGTSGNYEQYF. DNA of the CDR3: TGCGCCACCGCAATAGGGACTAGCGGGAACTACGAGCAGTACTTC. The full variable domain, rest sourced from reference TRBV5-1 and TRBJ2-7, is KAGVTQTPRYLIKTRGQQVTLSCSPISGHRSVSWYQQTPGQGLQFLFEYFSETQRNKGNFPGRFSGRQFSNSRSEMNVSTLELGDSALYLCATAIGTSGNYEQYFGPGTRLTVT.

This chain links TRBV5-4 with TRBJ2-2; the match to TRBD2 covers 7 bases. J lost 0 bases, V lost 0 bases, and 5 bases had no gene match. Germline V gives CDR1 SGHNT, CDR2 YYREEE (reference sequence). The CDR3 spans 17 residues. The CDR3 DNA is TGTGCCAGCAGCTTGGGCTCTCGGGGGGCGAACACCGGGGAGCTGTTTTTT. The encoded protein is CASSLGSRGANTGELFF.

The J gene is TRBJ2-7, the V gene TRBV9; 11 bases agree with TRBD1. The CDR3 loop spans 14 amino acids. CDR1 and CDR2 (germline): SGDLS, YYNGEE. Losses at the gene ends were 4 bases for V and 7 bases for J; bases not matched to a gene: 7. The CDR3 loop reads CASSPRTGGWEQYF. Written as DNA, the CDR3 is TGTGCCAGCAGCCCCCGGACAGGGGGCTGGGAGCAGTACTTC.

The chain recombines TRBV5-4 with TRBJ2-4; a possible D gene is TRBD1 (6 bases). Trimming cost V 4 bases and J 6 bases, with 20 bases left between them. This CDR3 spans 16 amino acids. In germline, CDR1 is SGHNT, CDR2 YYREEE (reference sequence). CDR3 in DNA: TGTGCCAGCAGCGAAGGGGGAACAGGAGCGAGAAACATTCAGTACTTC. Protein sequence: CASSEGGTGARNIQYF.